The entry below describes one T cell receptor beta chain. Its antigen is not identified. The record originates from a study of T cell responses to AZD1222 COVID-19 vaccine. Study results and limitations: Most donors were white British, females outnumbered males, and clonal diversity was possibly underestimated.

The assay was immunoSEQ multiplex PCR, and TCRdb's table has in-frame clones only and misses some. The table includes approximately 120,000 clones, 80% to 90% detected once. The germline V and J ends were trimmed by 1 base and 4 bases, with 13 bases remaining between them. CDR1 SEHNR and CDR2 FQNEAQ come from the germline V gene (reference sequence). The CDR3 covers 15 residues. The receptor was isolated from an adult who received the AZD1222 COVID-19 vaccine. V is TRBV7-9 and J is TRBJ2-5; D perhaps matches TRBD2 (6 bases). Sequencing used peripheral blood, obtained 28 days after the second AZD1222 dose. The CDR3 DNA follows: TGTGCCAGCAGCTTAGGTGCGGGAAGGATAGAGACCCAGTACTTC. It codes for CASSLGAGRIETQYF.